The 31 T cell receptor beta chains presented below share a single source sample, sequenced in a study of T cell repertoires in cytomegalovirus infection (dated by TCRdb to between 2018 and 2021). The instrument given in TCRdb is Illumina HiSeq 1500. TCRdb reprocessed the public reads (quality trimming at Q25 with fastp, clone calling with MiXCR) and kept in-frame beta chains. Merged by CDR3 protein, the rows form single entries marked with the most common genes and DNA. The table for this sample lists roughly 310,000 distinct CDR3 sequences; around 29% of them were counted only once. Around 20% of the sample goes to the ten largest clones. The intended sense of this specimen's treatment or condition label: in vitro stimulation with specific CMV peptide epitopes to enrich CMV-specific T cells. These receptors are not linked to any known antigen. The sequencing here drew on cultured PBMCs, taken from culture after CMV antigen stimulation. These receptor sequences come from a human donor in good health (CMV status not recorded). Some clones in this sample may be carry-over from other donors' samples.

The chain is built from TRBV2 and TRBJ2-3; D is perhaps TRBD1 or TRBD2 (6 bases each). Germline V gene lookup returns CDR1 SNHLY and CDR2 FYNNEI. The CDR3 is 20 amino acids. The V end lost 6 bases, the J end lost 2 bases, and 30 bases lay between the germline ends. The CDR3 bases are TGTGCCAGCAGCACCCCAGGGGTTGAATTTAGGGTAGCGGACACAGATACGCAGTATTTT. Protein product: CASSTPGVEFRVADTDTQYF.

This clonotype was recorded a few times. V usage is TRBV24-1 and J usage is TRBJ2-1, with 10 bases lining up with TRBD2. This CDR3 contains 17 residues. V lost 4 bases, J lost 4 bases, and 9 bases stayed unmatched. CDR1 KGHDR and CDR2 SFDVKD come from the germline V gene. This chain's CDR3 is CATSEAGTSASYNEQFF. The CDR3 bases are TGTGCCACCAGTGAGGCCGGGACTAGCGCCTCATACAATGAGCAGTTCTTC.

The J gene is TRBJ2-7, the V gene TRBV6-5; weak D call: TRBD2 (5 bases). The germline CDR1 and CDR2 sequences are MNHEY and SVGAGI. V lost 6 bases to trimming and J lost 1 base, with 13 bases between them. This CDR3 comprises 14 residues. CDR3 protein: CASRTFGESYEQYF. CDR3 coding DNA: TGTGCCAGCAGAACCTTCGGGGAGTCCTACGAGCAGTACTTC.

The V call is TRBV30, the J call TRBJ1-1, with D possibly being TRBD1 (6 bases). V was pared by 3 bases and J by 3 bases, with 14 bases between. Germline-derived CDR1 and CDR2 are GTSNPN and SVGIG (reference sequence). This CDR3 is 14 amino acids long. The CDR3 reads CAWRRAGDHTEAFF. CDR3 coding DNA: TGTGCCTGGAGGCGGGCAGGGGATCACACTGAAGCTTTCTTT. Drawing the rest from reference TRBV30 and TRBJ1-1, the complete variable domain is SQTIHQWPATLVQPVGSPLSLECTVEGTSNPNLYWYRQAAGRGLQLLFYSVGIGQISSEVPQNLSASRPQDRQFILSSKKLLLSDSGFYLCAWRRAGDHTEAFFGQGTRLTVV.

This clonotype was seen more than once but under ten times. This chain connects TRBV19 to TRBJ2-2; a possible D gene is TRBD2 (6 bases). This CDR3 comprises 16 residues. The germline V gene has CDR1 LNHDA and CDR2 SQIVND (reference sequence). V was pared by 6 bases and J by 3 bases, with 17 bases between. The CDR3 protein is CASRGLRGRDTGELFF. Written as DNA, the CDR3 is TGTGCCAGTAGGGGACTTAGGGGACGGGACACCGGGGAGCTGTTTTTT.

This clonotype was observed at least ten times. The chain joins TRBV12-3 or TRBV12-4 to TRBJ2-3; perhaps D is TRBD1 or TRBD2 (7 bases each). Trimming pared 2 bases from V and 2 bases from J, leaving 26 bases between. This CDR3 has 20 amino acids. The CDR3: CASSLPTGFAGALSTDTQYF. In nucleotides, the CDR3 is TGTGCCAGCAGTTTACCGACAGGGTTTGCGGGGGCCCTATCCACAGATACGCAGTATTTT.

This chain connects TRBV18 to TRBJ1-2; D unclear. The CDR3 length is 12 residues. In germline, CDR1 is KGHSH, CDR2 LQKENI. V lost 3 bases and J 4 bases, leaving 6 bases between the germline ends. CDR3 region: CASSPETYGYTF. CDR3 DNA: TGTGCCAGCTCACCCGAGACCTATGGCTACACCTTC.

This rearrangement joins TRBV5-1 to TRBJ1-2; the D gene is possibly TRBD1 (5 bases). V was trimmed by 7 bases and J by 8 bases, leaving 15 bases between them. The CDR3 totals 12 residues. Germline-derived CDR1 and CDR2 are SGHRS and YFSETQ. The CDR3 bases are TGCGCCAGCGTAGGGGCCGCCGACGGCTACACCTTC. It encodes CASVGAADGYTF.

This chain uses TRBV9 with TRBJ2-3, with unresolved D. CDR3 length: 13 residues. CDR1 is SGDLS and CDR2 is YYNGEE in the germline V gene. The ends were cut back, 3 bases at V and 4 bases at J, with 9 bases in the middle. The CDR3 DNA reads TGTGCCAGCAGCGCGGGCGGATCAGATACGCAGTATTTT. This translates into CASSAGGSDTQYF. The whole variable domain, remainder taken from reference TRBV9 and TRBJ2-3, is DSGVTQTPKHLITATGQRVTLRCSPRSGDLSVYWYQQSLDQGLQFLIQYYNGEERAKGNILERFSAQQFPDLHSELNLSSLELGDSALYFCASSAGGSDTQYFGPGTRLTVL.

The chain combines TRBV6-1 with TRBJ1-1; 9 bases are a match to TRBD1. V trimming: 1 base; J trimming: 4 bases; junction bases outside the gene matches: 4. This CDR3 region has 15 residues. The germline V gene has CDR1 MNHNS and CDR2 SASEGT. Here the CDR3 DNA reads TGTGCCAGCAGTGAAGACAGGGGGCTAATCACTGAAGCTTTCTTT. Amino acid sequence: CASSEDRGLITEAFF.

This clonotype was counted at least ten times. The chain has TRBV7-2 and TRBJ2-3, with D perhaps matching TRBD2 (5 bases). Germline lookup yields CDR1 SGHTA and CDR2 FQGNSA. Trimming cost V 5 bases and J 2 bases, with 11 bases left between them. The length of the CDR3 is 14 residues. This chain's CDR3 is CASSPSGSTDTQYF. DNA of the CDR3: TGTGCCAGCAGCCCATCGGGATCCACAGATACGCAGTATTTT.

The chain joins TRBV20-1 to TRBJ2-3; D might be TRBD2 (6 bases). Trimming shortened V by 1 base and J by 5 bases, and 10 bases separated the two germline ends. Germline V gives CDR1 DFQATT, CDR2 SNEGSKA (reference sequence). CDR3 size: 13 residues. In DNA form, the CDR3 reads TGCAGTGCTAGAGCGGGAGCCGGAGATACGCAGTATTTT. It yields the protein CSARAGAGDTQYF.

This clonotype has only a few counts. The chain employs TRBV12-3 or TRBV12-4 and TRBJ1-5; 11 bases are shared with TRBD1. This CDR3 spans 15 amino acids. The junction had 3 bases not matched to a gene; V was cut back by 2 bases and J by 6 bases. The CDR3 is CASSLMGTGGQPQHF. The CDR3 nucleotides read TGTGCCAGCAGTTTAATGGGGACAGGGGGTCAGCCCCAGCATTTT.

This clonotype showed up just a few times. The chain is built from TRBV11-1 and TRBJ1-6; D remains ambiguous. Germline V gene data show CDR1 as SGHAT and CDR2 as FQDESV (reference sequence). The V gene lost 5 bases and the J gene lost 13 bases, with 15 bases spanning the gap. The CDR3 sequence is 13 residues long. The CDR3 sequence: CASSLGEGDPLHF. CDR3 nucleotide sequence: TGTGCCAGCAGCCTAGGCGAAGGCGACCCCCTCCACTTT.

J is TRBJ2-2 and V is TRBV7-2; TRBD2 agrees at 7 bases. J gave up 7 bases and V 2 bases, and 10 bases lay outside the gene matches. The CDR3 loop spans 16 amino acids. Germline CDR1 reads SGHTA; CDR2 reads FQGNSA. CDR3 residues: CASSLRGGPGGGELFF. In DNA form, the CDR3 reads TGTGCCAGCAGCTTAAGGGGCGGCCCGGGGGGCGGGGAGCTGTTTTTT.

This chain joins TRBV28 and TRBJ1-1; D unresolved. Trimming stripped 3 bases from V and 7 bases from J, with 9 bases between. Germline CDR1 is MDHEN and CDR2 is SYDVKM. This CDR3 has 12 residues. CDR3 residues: CASSLPGYEAFF. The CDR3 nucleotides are TGTGCCAGCAGTTTGCCGGGCTATGAAGCTTTCTTT. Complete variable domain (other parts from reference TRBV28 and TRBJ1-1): DVKVTQSSRYLVKRTGEKVFLECVQDMDHENMFWYRQDPGLGLRLIYFSYDVKMKEKGDIPEGYSVSREKKERFSLILESASTNQTSMYLCASSLPGYEAFFGQGTRLTVV.

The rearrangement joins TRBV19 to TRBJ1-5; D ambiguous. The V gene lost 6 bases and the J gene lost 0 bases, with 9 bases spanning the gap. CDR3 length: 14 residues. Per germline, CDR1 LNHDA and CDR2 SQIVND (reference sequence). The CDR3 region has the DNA TGTGCCAGTAGGAGACATTCTAGCAATCAGCCCCAGCATTTT. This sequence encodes CASRRHSSNQPQHF.

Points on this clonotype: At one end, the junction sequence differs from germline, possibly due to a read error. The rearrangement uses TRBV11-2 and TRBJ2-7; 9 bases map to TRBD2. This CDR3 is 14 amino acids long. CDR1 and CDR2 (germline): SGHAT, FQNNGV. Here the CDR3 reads CANSFLAGKDEQYF. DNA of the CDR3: TGTGCCAACAGCTTCCTAGCGGGAAAGGACGAGCAGTACTTC.

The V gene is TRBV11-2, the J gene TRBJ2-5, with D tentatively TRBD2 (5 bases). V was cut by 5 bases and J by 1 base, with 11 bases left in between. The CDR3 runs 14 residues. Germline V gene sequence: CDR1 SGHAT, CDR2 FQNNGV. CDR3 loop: CASSLGLSQETQYF. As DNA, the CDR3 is TGTGCCAGCAGCCTAGGACTGTCCCAAGAGACCCAGTACTTC.

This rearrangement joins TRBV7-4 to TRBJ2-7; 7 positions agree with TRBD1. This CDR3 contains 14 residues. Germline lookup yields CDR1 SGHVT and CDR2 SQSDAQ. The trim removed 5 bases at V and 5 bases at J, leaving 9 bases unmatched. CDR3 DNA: TGTGCCAGCAGCATAGGGAAGGGGGCGAACGAGCAGTACTTC. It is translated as CASSIGKGANEQYF.

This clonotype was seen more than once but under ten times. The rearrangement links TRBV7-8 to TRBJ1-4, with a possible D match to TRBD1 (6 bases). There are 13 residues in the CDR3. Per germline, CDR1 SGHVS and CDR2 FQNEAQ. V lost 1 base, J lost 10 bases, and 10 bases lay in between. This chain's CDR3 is CASSLEVDRKLFF. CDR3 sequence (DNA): TGTGCCAGCAGCTTAGAGGTGGACAGAAAACTGTTTTTT.

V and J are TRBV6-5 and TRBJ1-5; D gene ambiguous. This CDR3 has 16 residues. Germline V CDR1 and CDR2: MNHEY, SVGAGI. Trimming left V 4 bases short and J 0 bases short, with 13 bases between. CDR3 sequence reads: CASSSSPRGSNQPQHF. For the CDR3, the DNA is TGTGCCAGCAGTTCCAGTCCCCGGGGTAGCAATCAGCCCCAGCATTTT.

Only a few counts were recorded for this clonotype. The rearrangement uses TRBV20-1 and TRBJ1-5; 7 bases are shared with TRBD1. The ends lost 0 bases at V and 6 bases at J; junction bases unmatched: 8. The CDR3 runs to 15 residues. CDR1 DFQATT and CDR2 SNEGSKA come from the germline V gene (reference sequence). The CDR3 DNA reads TGCAGTGCTAGAGAGAAGGGGGCCGTCTTTCAGCCCCAGCATTTT. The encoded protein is CSAREKGAVFQPQHF.

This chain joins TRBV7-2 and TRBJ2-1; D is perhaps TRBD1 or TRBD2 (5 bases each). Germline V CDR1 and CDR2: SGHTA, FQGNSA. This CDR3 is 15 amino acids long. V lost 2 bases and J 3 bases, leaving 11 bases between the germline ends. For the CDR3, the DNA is TGTGCCAGCAGCTTATACGGGACCCTCTACAATGAGCAGTTCTTC. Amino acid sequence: CASSLYGTLYNEQFF.

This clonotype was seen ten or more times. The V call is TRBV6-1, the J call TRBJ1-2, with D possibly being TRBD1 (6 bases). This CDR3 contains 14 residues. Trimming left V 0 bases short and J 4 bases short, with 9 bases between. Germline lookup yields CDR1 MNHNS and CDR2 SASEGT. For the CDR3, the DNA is TGTGCCAGCAGTGAAGCAGTCAGGGGCTATGGCTACACCTTC. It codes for CASSEAVRGYGYTF.

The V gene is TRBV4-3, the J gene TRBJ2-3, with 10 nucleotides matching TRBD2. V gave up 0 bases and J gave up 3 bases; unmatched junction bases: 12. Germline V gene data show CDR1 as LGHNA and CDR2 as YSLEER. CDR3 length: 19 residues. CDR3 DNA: TGCGCCAGCAGCCAAGATTCCAGCGGGAGGGCGGAAAAGACAGATACGCAGTATTTT. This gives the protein CASSQDSSGRAEKTDTQYF.

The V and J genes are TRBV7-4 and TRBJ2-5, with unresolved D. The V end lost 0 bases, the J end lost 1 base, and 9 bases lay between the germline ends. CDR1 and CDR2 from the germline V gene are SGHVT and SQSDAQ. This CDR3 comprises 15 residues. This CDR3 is CASSLAYRTQETQYF. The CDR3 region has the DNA TGTGCCAGCAGCTTAGCCTACCGAACCCAAGAGACCCAGTACTTC.

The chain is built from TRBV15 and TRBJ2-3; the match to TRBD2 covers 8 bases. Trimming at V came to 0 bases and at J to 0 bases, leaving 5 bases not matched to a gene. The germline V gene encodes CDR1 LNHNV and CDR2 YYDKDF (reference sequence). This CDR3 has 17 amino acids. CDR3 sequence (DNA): TGTGCCACCAGCAGAGATCTGACTAGCGCGAGCACAGATACGCAGTATTTT. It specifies CATSRDLTSASTDTQYF.

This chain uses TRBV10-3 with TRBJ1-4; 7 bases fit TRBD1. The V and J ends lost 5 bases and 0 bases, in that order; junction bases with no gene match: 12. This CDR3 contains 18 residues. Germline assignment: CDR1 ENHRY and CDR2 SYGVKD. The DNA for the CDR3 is TGTGCCATCAGTACGGGACAGTCGGTTGAGGCAACTAATGAAAAACTGTTTTTT. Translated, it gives CAISTGQSVEATNEKLFF.

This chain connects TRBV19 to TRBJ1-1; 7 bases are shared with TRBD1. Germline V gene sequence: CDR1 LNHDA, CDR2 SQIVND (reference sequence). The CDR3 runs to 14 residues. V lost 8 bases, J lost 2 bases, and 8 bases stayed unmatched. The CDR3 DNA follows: TGTGCCAGTGCCGGGACAGCTAAAAACACTGAAGCTTTCTTT. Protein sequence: CASAGTAKNTEAFF. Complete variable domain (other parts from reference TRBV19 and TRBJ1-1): DGGITQSPKYLFRKEGQNVTLSCEQNLNHDAMYWYRQDPGQGLRLIYYSQIVNDFQKGDIAEGYSVSREKKESFPLTVTSAQKNPTAFYLCASAGTAKNTEAFFGQGTRLTVV.

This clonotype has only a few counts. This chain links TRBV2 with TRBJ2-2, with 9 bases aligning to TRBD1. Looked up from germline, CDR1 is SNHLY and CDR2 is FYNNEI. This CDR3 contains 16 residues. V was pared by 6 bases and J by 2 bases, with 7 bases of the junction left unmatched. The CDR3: CASSRTGVDNTGELFF. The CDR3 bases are TGTGCCAGCAGCCGGACAGGGGTAGATAACACCGGGGAGCTGTTTTTT.